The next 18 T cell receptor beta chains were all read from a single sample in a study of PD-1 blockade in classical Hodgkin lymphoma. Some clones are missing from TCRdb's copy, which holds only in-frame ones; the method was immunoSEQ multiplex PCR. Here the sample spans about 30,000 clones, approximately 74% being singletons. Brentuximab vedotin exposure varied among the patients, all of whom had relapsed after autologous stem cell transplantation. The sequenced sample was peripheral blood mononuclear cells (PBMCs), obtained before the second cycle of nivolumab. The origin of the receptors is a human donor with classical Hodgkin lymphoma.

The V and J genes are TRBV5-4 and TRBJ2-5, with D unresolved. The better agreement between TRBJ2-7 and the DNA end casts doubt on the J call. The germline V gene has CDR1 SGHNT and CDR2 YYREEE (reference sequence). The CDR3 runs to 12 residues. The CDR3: CASSTYSNEQYF. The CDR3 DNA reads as TGTGCCAGCAGTACGTACTCAAACGAGCAGTACTTC.

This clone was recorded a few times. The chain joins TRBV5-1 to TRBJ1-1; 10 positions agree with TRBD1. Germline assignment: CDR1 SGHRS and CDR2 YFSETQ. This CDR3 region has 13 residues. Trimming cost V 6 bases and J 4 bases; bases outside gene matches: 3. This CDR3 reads CASMRTGGTEAFF. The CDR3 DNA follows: TGCGCCAGCATGAGGACAGGGGGCACTGAAGCTTTCTTT.

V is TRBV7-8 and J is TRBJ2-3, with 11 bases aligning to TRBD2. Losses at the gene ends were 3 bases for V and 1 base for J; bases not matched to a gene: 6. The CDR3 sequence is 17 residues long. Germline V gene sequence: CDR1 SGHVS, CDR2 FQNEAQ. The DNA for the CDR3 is TGTGCCAGCAGCTTGCTGCTAGCGGGGGGTCGCACAGATACGCAGTATTTT. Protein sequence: CASSLLLAGGRTDTQYF.

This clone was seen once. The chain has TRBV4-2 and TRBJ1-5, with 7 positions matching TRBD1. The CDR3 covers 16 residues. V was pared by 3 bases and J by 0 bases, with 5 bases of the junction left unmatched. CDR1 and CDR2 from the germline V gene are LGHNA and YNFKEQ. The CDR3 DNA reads TGTGCCAGCAGCCACGGGACAGCAAATAGCAATCAGCCCCAGCATTTT. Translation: CASSHGTANSNQPQHF.

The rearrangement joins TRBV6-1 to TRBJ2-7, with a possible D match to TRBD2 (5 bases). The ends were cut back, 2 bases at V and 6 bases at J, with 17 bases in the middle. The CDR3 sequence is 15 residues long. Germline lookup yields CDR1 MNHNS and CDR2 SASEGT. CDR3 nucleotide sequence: TGTGCCAGCAGTGAAAGAAACGGGGAAGTCGGCGAGCAGTACTTC. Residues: CASSERNGEVGEQYF.

The CDR3: CASSEARSSYEQYF. Here the CDR3 DNA reads TGCGCCAGCAGTGAGGCGAGAAGCTCCTACGAGCAGTACTTC. This chain connects TRBV10-2 to TRBJ2-7; D unresolved. In germline, CDR1 is WSHSY, CDR2 SAAADI. Deletions cut 2 bases from V and 0 bases from J, with 8 bases between. The CDR3 length is 14 residues.

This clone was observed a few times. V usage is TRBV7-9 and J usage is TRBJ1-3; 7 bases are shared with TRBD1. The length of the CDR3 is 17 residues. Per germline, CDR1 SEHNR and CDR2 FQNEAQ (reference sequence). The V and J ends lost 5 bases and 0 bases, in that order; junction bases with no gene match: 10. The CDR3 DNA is TGTGCCAGCAGCCCAAACAGGGACAGATACTCTGGAAACACCATATATTTT. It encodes CASSPNRDRYSGNTIYF.

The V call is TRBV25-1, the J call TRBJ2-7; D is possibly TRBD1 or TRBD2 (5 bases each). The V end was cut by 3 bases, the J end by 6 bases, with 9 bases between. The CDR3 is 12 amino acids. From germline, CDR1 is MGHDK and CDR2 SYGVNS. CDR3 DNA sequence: TGTGCCAGCAGTGATATTGGGGGCGAGCAGTACTTC. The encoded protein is CASSDIGGEQYF.

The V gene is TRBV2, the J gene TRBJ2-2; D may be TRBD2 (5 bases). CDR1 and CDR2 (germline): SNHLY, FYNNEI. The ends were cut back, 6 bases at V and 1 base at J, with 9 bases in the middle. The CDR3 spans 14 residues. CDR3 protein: CASSSLGNTGELFF. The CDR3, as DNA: TGTGCCAGCAGCTCACTAGGGAACACCGGGGAGCTGTTTTTT.

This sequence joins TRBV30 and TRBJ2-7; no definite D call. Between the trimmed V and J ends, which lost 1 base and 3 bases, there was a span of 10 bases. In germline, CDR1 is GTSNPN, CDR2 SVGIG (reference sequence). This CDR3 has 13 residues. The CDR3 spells CAWSAPWLYEQYF. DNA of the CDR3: TGTGCCTGGAGTGCCCCGTGGCTCTACGAGCAGTACTTC.

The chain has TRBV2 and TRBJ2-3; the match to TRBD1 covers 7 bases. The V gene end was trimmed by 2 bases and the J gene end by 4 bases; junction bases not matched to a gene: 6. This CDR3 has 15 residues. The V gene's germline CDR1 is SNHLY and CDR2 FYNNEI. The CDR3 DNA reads TGTGCCAGCAGTGAACTAGGGGGCGCGGCAGATACGCAGTATTTT. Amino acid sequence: CASSELGGAADTQYF.

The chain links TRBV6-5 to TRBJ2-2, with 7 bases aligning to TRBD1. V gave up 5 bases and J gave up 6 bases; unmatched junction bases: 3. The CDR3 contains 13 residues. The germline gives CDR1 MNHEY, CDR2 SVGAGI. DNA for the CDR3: TGTGCCAGCAGTCCACAGGGGCCCGGGGAGCTGTTTTTT. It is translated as CASSPQGPGELFF.

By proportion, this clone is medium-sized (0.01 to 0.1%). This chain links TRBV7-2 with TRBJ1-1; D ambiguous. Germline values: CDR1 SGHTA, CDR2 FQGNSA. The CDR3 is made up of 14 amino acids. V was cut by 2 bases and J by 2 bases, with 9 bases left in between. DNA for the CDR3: TGTGCCAGCAGCTTACTTCGGGGAAACACTGAAGCTTTCTTT. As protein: CASSLLRGNTEAFF.

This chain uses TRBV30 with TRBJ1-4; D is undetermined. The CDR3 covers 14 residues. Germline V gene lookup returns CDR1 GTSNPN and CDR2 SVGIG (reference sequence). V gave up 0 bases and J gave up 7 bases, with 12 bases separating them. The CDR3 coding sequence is TGTGCCTGGAGTGTAACCTCCATTGGTGAAAAACTGTTTTTT. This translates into CAWSVTSIGEKLFF.

Written as DNA, the CDR3 is TGTGCCAGCAGCTGGGACCCGGGAGCTGAAGCTTTCTTT. It specifies CASSWDPGAEAFF. V usage is TRBV11-3 and J usage is TRBJ1-1, with a possible D match to TRBD1 (5 bases). In germline, CDR1 is SGHNT, CDR2 YENEEA. The CDR3 has 13 amino acids. V was cut by 4 bases and J by 6 bases, with 12 bases left in between.

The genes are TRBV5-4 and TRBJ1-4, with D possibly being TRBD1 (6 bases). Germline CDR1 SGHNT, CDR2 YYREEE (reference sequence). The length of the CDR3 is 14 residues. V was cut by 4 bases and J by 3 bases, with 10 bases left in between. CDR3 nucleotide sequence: TGTGCCAGCAGCCTTACAGGGCCTAATGAAAAACTGTTTTTT. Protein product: CASSLTGPNEKLFF.

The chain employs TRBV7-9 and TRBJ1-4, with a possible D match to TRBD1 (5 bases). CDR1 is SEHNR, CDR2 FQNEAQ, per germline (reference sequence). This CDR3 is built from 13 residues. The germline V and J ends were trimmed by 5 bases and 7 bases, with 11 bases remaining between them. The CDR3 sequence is CASSPGTAEKLFF. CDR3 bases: TGTGCCAGCAGCCCGGGGACGGCTGAAAAACTGTTTTTT.

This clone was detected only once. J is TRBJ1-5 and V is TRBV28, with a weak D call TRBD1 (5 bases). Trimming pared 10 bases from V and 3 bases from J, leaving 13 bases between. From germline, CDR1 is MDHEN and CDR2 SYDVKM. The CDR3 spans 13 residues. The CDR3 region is CATQGVINQPQHF. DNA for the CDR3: TGTGCCACACAAGGGGTAATCAATCAGCCCCAGCATTTT.